At least ten counts were recorded for the clone carrying this T cell receptor (beta chain). There were TCR beta CDR3 regions amplified from RNA transcripts. TCR CDR3 underwent first-round RT-PCR with the HTBI primer set. TCRdb re-analysed the multiplex PCR reads in MiXCR, keeping a single row per CDR3 protein. Of some 400,000 distinct CDR3 sequences listed, approximately 19% are singletons. The record originates from a study of T cells in Graves' hyperthyroidism and ophthalmopathy. Germline CDR1 SGHTA, CDR2 FQGNSA. This CDR3 is 14 amino acids long. Deletions cut 1 base from V and 8 bases from J, with 12 bases between.

The source is a young woman with Graves' hyperthyroidism. Sequencing input: blood. This rearrangement joins TRBV7-2 to TRBJ1-3; D is unresolved. This chain's CDR3 is CASSLGVFLDTIYF. CDR3 nucleotides: TGTGCCAGCAGCTTAGGGGTATTCCTCGACACCATATATTTT.